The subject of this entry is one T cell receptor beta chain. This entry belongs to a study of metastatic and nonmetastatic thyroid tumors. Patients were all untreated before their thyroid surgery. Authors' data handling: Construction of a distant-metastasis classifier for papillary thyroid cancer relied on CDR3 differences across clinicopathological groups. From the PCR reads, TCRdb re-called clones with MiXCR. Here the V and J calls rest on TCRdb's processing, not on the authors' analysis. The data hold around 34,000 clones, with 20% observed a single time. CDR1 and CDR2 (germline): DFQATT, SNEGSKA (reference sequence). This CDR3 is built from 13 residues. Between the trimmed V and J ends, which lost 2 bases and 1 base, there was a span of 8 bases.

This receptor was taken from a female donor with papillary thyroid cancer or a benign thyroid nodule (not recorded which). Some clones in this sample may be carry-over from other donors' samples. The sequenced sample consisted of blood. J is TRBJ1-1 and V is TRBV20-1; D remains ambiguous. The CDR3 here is CSARPSGNTEAFF. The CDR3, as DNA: TGCAGTGCTAGACCCTCAGGGAACACTGAAGCTTTCTTT.